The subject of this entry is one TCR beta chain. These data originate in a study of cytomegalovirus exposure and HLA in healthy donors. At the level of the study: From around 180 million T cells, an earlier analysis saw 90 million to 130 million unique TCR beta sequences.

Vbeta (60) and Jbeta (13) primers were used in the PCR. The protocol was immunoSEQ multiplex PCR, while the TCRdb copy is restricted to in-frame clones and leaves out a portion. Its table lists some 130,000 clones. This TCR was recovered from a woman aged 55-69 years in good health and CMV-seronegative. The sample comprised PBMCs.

The CDR3 nucleotides are TGTGCCAGCAGCTTATACTCACAGGGGGGGGGCGCTGGCTATGGCTACACCTTC. Its protein product is CASSLYSQGGGAGYGYTF. V and J are TRBV7-2 and TRBJ1-2; TRBD1 aligns across 8 bases. The germline V gene encodes CDR1 SGHTA and CDR2 FQGNSA. The CDR3 loop spans 18 amino acids. After removal of 2 bases from V and 4 bases from J, the junction contained 15 bases not matched to a gene.